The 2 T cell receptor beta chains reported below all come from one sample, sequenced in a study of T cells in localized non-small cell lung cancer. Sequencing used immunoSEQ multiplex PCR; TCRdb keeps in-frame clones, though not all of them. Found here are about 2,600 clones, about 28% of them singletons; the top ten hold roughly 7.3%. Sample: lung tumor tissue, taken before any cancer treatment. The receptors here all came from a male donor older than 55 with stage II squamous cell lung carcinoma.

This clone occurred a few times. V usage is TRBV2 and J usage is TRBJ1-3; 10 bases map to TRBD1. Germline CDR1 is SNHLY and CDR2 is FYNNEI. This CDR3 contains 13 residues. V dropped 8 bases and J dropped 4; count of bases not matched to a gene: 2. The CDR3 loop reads CASGTGDGNTIYF. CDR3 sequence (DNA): TGTGCCAGCGGGACAGGGGACGGAAACACCATATATTTT.

For the CDR3, the DNA is TGTGCCAGGCCGCGACTTGTCAGAGAGTGGTATGGCTACACCTTC. Its translation: CARPRLVREWYGYTF. The chain links TRBV9 to TRBJ1-2, with D uncertain. Germline CDR1 is SGDLS and CDR2 is YYNGEE. The germline V and J ends were trimmed by 8 bases and 5 bases, with 22 bases remaining between them. The length of the CDR3 is 15 residues. The full variable domain, completed using reference TRBV9 and TRBJ1-2, is DSGVTQTPKHLITATGQRVTLRCSPRSGDLSVYWYQQSLDQGLQFLIQYYNGEERAKGNILERFSAQQFPDLHSELNLSSLELGDSALYFCARPRLVREWYGYTFGSGTRLTVV.